One TCR beta chain is described in this entry. Original processing methods: Scientists estimated how many nucleated cells there were by amplifying reference gene primers. Produced via immunoSEQ multiplex PCR; TCRdb's table is partial and in-frame only. Clonal size and the V and J genes are those of that table, whereas D and trimming came from the DNA. Among about 210,000 clones listed, 70% to 90% were seen once. This sample stems from a study of blood T cell repertoires in COVID-19. Study background: From the United States, Italy and Spain came samples of acute and convalescent COVID-19.

Germline CDR1 reads LGHDT; CDR2 reads YNNKEL (reference sequence). V lost 0 bases, J lost 8 bases, and 17 bases lay in between. The CDR3 covers 16 residues. The rearrangement uses TRBV3-1 (or the pseudogene TRBV3-2) and TRBJ2-1; perhaps TRBD2 as D (6 bases). This clonotype was sampled from a woman in her 50s with active or convalescent COVID-19. The specimen sequenced was peripheral blood. The CDR3 loop is CASSQDGGREFDEQFF. The DNA of the CDR3 is TGTGCCAGCAGCCAAGATGGAGGGAGAGAGTTCGATGAGCAGTTCTTC.